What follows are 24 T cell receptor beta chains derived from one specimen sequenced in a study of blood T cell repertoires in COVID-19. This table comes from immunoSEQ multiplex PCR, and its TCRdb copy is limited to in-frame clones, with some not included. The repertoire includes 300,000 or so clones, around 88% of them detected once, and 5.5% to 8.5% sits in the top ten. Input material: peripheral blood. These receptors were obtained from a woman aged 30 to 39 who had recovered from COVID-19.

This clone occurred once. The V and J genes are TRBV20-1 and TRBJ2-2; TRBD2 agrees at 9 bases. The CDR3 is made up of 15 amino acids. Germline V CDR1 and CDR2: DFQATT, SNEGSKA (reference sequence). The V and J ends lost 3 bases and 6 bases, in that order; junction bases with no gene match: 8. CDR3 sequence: CSASLGGGAPGELFF. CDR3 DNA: TGCAGTGCTAGTCTGGGCGGGGGGGCCCCCGGGGAGCTGTTTTTT.

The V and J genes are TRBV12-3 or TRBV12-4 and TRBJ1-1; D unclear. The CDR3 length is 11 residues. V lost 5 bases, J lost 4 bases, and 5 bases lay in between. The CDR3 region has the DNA TGTGCCAGCAGTCGGGTCACTGAAGCTTTCTTT. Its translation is CASSRVTEAFF.

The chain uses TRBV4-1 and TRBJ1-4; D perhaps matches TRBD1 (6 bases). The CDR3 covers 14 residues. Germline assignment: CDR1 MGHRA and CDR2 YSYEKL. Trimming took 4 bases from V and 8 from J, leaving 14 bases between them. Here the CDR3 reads CASSPTGSEEKLFF. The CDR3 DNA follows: TGCGCCAGCAGCCCCACAGGGTCAGAAGAAAAACTGTTTTTT.

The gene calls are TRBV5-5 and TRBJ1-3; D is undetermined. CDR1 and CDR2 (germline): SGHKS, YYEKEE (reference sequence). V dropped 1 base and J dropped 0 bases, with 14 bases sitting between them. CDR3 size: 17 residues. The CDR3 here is CASSLPPPGSSGNTIYF. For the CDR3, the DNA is TGTGCCAGCAGCTTGCCCCCCCCGGGTTCCTCTGGAAACACCATATATTTT.

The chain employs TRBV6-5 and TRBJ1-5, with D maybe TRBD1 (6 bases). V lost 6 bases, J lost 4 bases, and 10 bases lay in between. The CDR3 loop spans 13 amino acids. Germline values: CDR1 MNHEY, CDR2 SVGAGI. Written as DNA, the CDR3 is TGTGCCAGCAGACAGGGTAATAATCAGCCCCAGCATTTT. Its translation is CASRQGNNQPQHF.

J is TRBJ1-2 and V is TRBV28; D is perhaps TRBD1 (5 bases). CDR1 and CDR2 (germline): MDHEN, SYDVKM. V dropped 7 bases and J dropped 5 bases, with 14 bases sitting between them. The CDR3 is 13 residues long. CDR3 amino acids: CASTQGERYGYTF. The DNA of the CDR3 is TGTGCCAGCACTCAGGGTGAGAGGTATGGCTACACCTTC.

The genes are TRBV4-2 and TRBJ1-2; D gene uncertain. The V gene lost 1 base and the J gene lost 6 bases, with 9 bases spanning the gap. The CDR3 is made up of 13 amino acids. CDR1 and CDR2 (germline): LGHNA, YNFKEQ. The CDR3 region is CASSQGGSDGYTF. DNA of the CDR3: TGTGCCAGCAGCCAAGGAGGGTCCGATGGCTACACCTTC.

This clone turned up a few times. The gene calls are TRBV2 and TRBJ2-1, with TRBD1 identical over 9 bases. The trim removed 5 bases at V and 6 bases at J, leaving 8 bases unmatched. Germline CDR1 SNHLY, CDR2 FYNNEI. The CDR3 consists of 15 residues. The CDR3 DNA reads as TGTGCCAGCAGTACTACGACAGGGGGTCGCAATGAGCAGTTCTTC. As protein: CASSTTTGGRNEQFF.

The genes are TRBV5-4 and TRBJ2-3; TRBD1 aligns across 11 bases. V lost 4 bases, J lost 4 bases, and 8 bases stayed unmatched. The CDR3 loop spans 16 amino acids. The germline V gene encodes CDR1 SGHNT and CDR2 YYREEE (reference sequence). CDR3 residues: CASSGGTGGGADTQYF. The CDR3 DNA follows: TGTGCCAGCAGCGGAGGGACAGGGGGGGGAGCAGATACGCAGTATTTT.

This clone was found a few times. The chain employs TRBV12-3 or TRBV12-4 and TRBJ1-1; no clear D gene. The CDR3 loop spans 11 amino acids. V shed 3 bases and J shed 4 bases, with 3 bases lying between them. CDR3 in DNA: TGTGCCAGCAGTTTCGGCACTGAAGCTTTCTTT. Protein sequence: CASSFGTEAFF.

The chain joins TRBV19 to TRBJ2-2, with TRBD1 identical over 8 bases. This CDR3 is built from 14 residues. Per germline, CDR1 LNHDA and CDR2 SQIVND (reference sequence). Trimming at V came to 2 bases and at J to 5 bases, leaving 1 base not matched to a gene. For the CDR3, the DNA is TGTGCCAGTAGTATACAGGGGGCTACCGGGGAGCTGTTTTTT. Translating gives CASSIQGATGELFF.

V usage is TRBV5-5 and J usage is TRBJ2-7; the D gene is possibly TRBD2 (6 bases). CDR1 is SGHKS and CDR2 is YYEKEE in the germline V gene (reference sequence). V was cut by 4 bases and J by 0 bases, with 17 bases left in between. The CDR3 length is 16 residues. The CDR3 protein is CASSQPGAGSSYEQYF. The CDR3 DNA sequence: TGTGCCAGCAGCCAACCCGGGGCGGGGAGCTCCTACGAGCAGTACTTC. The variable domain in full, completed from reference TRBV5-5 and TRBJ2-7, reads DAGVTQSPTHLIKTRGQQVTLRCSPISGHKSVSWYQQVLGQGPQFIFQYYEKEERGRGNFPDRFSARQFPNYSSELNVNALLLGDSALYLCASSQPGAGSSYEQYFGPGTRLTVT.

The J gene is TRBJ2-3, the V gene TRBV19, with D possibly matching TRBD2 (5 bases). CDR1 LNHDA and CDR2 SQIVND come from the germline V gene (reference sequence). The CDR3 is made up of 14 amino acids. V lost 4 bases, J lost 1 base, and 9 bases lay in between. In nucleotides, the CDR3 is TGTGCCAGTAGTAACAGCGGTCGCACAGATACGCAGTATTTT. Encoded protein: CASSNSGRTDTQYF.

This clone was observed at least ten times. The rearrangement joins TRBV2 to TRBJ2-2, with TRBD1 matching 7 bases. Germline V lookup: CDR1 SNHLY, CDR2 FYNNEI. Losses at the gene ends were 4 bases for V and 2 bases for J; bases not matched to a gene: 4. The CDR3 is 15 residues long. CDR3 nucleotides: TGTGCCAGCAGTGTGGGACAGAGTAACACCGGGGAGCTGTTTTTT. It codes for CASSVGQSNTGELFF.

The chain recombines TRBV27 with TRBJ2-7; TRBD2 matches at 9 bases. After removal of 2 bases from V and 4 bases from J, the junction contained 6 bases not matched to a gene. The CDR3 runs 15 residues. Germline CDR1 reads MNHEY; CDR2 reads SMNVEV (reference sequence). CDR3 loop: CASSLRLAVVYEQYF. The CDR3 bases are TGTGCCAGCAGTTTAAGACTAGCGGTTGTGTACGAGCAGTACTTC.

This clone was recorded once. CDR3 loop: CASSPHDRVRNTEAFF. Written as DNA, the CDR3 is TGTGCCAGCAGCCCCCATGACAGGGTTCGGAACACTGAAGCTTTCTTT. The chain employs TRBV3-1 (or the pseudogene TRBV3-2) and TRBJ1-1; TRBD1 agrees at 7 bases. The length of the CDR3 is 16 residues. The germline V gene has CDR1 LGHDT and CDR2 YNNKEL (reference sequence). The J segment lost 1 base and the V segment lost 4 bases, leaving 9 bases of the junction unmatched.

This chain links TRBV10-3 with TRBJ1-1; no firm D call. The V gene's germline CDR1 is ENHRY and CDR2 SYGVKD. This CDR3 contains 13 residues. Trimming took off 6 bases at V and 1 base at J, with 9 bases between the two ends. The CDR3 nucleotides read TGTGCCATCAGCTATAGCGAGAACACTGAAGCTTTCTTT. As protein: CAISYSENTEAFF.

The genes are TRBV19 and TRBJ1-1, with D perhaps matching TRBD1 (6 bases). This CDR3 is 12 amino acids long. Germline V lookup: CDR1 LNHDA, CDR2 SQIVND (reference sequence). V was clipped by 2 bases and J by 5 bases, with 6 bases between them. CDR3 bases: TGTGCCAGTAGTATACAGGGGACTGAAGCTTTCTTT. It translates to CASSIQGTEAFF.

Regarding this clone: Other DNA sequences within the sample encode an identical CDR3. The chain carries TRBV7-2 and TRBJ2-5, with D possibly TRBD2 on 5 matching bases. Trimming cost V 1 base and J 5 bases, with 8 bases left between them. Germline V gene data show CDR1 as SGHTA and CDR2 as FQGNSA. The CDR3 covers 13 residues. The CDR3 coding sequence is TGTGCCAGCAGCTTAGATAGGGAGGAGACCCAGTACTTC. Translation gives CASSLDREETQYF.

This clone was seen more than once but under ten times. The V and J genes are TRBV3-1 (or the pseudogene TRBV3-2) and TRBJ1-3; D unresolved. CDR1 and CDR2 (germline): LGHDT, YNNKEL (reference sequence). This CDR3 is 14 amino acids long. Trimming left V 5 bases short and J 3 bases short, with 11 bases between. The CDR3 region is CASSSEGFGNTIYF. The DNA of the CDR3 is TGTGCCAGCAGCTCGGAGGGTTTTGGAAACACCATATATTTT.

CDR3 in DNA: TGTGCCAGCAGCGCGACCCCGGGCACCATATATTTT. Translated, it gives CASSATPGTIYF. V usage is TRBV28 and J usage is TRBJ1-3; no firm D call. This CDR3 spans 12 amino acids. V was cut by 6 bases and J by 9 bases, with 12 bases left in between. CDR1 and CDR2 (germline): MDHEN, SYDVKM. The variable domain in full, completed from reference TRBV28 and TRBJ1-3, reads DVKVTQSSRYLVKRTGEKVFLECVQDMDHENMFWYRQDPGLGLRLIYFSYDVKMKEKGDIPEGYSVSREKKERFSLILESASTNQTSMYLCASSATPGTIYFGEGSWLTVV.

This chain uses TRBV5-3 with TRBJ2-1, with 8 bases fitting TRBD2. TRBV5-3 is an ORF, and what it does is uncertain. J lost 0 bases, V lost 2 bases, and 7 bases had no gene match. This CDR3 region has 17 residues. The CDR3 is CARSFMARGGSYNEQFF. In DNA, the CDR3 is TGTGCCAGAAGCTTTATGGCTCGGGGGGGCTCCTACAATGAGCAGTTCTTC.

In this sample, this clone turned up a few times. In nucleotides, the CDR3 is TGTGCCAGCAGCCAAGTCAGCGAGTTGGAGACCCAGTACTTC. This translates into CASSQVSELETQYF. This sequence joins TRBV4-2 and TRBJ2-5; D is unclear. The germline V gene has CDR1 LGHNA and CDR2 YNFKEQ. The CDR3 covers 14 residues. The ends were cut back, 1 base at V and 5 bases at J, with 11 bases in the middle.

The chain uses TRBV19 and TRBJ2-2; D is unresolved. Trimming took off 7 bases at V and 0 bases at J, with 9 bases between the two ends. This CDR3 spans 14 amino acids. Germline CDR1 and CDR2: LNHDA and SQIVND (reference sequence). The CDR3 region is CASKNSSNTGELFF. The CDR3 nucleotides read TGTGCCAGTAAAAACAGCTCGAACACCGGGGAGCTGTTTTTT. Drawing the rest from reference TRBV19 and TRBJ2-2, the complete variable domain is DGGITQSPKYLFRKEGQNVTLSCEQNLNHDAMYWYRQDPGQGLRLIYYSQIVNDFQKGDIAEGYSVSREKKESFPLTVTSAQKNPTAFYLCASKNSSNTGELFFGEGSRLTVL.